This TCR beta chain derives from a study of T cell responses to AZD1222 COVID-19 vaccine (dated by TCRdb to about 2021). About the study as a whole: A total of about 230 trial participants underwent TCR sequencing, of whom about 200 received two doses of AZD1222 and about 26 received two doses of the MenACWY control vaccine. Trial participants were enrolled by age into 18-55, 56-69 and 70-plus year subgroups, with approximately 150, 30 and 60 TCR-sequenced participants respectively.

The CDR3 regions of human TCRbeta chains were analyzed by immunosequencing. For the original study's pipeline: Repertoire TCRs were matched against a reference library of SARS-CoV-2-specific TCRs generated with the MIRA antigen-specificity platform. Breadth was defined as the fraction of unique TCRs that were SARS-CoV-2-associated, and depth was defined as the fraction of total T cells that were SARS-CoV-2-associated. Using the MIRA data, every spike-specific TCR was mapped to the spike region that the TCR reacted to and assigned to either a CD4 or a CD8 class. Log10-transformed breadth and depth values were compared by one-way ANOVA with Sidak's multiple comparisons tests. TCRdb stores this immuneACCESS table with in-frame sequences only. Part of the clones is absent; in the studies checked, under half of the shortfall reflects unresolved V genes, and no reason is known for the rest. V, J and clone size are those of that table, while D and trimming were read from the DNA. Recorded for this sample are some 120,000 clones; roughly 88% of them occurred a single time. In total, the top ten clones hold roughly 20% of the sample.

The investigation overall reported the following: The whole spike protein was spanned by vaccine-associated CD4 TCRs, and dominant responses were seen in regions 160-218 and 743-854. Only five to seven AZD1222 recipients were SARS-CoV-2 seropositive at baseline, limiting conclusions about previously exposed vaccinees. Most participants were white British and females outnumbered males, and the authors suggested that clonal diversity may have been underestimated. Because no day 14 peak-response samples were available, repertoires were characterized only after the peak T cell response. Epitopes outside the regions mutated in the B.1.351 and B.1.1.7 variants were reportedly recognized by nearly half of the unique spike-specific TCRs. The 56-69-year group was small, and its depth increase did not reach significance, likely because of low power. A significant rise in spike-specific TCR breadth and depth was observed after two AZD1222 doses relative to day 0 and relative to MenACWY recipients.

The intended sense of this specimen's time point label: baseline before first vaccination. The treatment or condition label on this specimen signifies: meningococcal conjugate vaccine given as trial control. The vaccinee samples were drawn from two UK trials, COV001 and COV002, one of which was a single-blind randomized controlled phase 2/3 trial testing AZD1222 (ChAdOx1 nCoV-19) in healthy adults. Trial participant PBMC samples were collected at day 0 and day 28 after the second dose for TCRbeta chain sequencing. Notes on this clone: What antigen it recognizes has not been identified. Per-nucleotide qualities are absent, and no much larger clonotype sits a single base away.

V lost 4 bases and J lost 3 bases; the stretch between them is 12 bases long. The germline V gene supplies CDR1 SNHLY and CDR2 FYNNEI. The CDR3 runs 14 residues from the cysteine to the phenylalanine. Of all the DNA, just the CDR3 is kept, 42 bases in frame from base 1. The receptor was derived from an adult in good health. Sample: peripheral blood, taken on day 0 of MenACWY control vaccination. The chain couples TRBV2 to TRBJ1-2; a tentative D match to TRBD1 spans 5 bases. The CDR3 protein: CASSVATGDYGYTF. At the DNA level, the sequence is TGTGCCAGCAGTGTCGCGACGGGGGACTATGGCTACACCTTC.